This T cell receptor (beta chain) was recovered during a study of cytomegalovirus exposure and HLA in healthy donors. About the research overall: The roughly 130 validation repertoires used the same platform as the roughly 700 first-cohort repertoires (as reported by a later analysis).

Study-wide results and limits: In vitro assays verified that a few CMV-associated chains recognized CMV antigens specifically. According to the study, 160 or so TCR beta chains were cytomegalovirus-associated.

The CDR3 runs to 15 residues. J lost 4 bases, V lost 4 bases, and 9 bases had no gene match. Germline CDR1 reads SGHDT; CDR2 reads YYEEEE. The roughly 120-subject validation cohort, separate from the approximately 640-subject first cohort, included the donors. Concerning this clone: No antigen is known for it.

Some clones are missing from TCRdb's copy, which holds only in-frame ones; the method was immunoSEQ multiplex PCR. The table lists approximately 98,000 clones, roughly 88% of them singletons. The chain uses TRBV5-6 and TRBJ1-1; 8 positions agree with TRBD1. Sequencing was done on a sample of PBMCs. This TCR was sampled from a woman aged 18-29 years in good health and CMV-seronegative. The CDR3 sequence is CASSPNPGGITEAFF. DNA of the CDR3: TGTGCCAGCAGCCCGAATCCAGGGGGCATCACTGAAGCTTTCTTT.